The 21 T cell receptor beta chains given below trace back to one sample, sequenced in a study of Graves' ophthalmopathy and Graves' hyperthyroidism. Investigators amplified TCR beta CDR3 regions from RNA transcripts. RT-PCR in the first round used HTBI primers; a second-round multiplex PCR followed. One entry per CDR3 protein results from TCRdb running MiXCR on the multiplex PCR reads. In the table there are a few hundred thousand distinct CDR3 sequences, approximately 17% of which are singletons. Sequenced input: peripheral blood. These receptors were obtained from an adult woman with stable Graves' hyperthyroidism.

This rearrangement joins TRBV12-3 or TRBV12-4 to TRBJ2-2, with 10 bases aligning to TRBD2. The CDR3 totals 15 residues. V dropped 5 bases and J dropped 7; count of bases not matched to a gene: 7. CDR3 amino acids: CASSNSGGSGGELFF. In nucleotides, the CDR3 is TGTGCCAGCAGTAATAGCGGGGGGTCAGGCGGGGAGCTGTTTTTT.

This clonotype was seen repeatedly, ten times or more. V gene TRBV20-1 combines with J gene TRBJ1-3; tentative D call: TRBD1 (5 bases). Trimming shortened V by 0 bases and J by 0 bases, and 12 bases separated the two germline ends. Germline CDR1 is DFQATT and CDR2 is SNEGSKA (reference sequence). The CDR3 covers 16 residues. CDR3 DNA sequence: TGCAGTGCTAGAGATCAGGGTTACGGCTCTGGAAACACCATATATTTT. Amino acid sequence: CSARDQGYGSGNTIYF.

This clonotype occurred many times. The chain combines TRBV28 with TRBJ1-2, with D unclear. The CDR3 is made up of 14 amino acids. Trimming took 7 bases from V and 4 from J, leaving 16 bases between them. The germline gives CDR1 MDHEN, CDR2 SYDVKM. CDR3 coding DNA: TGTGCCAGCACCCAAGACTGGACCATCTATGGCTACACCTTC. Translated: CASTQDWTIYGYTF.

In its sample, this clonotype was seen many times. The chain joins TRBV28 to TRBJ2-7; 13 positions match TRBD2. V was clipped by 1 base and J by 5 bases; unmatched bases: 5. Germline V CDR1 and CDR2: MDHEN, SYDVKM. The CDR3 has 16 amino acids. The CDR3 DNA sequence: TGTGCCAGCAGTTTATTCACCGGGACTAGCGGGAACGAGCAGTACTTC. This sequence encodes CASSLFTGTSGNEQYF.

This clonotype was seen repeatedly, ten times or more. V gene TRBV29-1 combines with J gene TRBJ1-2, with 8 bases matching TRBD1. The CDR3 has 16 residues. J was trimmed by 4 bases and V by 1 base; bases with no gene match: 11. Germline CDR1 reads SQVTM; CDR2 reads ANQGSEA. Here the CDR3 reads CSVEGAGGSLAYGYTF. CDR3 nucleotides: TGCAGCGTTGAAGGTGCAGGGGGCAGCTTAGCCTATGGCTACACCTTC.

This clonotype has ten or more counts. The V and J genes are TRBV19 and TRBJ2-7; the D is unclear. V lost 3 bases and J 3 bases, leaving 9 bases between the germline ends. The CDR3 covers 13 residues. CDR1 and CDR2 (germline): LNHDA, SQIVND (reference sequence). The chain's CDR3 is CASSIRTDYEQYF. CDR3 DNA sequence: TGTGCCAGTAGTATCCGGACGGACTACGAGCAGTACTTC.

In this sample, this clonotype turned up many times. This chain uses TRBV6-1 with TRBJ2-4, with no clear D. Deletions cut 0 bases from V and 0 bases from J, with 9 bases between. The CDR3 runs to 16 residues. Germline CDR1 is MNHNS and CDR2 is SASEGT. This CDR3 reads CASSEAQTLAKNIQYF. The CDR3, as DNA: TGTGCCAGCAGTGAAGCTCAGACCCTAGCCAAAAACATTCAGTACTTC.

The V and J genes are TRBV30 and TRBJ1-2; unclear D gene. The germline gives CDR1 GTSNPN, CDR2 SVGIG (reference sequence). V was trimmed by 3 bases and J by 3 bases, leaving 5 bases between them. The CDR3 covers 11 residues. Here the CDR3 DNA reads TGTGCCTGGAGCCGTGACTATGGCTACACCTTC. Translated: CAWSRDYGYTF.

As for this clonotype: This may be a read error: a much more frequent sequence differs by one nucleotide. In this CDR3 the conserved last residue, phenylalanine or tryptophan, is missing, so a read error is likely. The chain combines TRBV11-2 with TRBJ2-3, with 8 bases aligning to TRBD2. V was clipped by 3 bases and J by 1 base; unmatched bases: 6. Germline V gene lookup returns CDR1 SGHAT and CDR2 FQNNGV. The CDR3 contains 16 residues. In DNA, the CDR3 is TGTGCCAGCAGCTTGACCACGACTAGCGGCACAGATACGCAGTATTGT. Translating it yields CASSLTTTSGTDTQYC.

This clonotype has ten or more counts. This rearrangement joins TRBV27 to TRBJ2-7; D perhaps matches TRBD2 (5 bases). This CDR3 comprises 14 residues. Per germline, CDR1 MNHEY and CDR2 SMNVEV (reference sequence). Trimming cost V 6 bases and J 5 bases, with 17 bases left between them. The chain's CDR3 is CASSPSGAPNEQYF. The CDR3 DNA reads TGTGCCAGCAGCCCCAGCGGAGCCCCGAACGAGCAGTACTTC.

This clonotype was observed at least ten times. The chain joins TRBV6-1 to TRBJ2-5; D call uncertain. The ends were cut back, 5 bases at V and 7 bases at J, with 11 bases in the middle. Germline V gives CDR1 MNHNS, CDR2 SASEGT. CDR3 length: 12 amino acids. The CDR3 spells CASSRARGTQYF. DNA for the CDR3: TGTGCCAGCAGTCGCGCAAGAGGGACCCAGTACTTC.

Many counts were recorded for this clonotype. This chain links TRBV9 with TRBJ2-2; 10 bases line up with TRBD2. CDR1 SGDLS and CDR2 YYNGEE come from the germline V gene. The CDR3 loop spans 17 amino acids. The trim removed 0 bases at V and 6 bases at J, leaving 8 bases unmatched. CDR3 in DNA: TGTGCCAGCAGCGTAGAAGCGGGAGGGCCCTCTTCCGGGGAGCTGTTTTTT. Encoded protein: CASSVEAGGPSSGELFF.

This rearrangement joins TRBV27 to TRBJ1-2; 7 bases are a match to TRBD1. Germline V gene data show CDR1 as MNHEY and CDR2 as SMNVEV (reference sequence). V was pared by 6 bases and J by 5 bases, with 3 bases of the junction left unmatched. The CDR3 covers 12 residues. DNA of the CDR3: TGTGCCAGCAGCACACAGGGGTATGGCTACACCTTC. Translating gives CASSTQGYGYTF.

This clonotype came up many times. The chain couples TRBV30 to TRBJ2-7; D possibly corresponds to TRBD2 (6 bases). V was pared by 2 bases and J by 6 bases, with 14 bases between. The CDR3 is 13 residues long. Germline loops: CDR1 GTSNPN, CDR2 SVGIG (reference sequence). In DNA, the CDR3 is TGTGCCTGGAGTCCAGTTCGCGGGACCGAGCAGTACTTC. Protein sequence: CAWSPVRGTEQYF. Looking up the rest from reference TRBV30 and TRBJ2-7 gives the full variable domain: SQTIHQWPATLVQPVGSPLSLECTVEGTSNPNLYWYRQAAGRGLQLLFYSVGIGQISSEVPQNLSASRPQDRQFILSSKKLLLSDSGFYLCAWSPVRGTEQYFGPGTRLTVT.

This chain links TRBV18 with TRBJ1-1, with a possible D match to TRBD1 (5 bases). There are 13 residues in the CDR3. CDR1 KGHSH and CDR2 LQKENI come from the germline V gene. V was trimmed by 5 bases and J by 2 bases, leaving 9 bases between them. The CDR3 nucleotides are TGTGCCAGCTCAAACGGGGCAAACACTGAAGCTTTCTTT. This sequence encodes CASSNGANTEAFF.

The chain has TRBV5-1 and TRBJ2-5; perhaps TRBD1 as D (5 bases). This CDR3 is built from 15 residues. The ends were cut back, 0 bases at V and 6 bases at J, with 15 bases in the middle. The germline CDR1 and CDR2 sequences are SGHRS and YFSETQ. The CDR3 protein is CASSLEAGQVKTQYF. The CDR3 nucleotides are TGCGCCAGCAGCTTGGAGGCAGGGCAGGTGAAGACCCAGTACTTC.

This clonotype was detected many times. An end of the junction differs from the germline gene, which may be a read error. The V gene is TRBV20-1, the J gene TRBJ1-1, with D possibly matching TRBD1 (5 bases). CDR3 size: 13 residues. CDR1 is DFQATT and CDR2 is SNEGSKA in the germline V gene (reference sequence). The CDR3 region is CSARSIRGSETFF. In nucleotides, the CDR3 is TGCAGTGCTAGATCCATAAGGGGATCTGAAACTTTCTTT.

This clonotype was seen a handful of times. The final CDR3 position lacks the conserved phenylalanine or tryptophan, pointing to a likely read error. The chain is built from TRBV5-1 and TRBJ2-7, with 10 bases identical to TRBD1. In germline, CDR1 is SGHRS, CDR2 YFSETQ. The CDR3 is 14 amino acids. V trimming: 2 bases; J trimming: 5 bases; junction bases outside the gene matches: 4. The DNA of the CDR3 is TGCGCCAGCAGCTTTGGACAGGGGGACGACGAGCAGTACTCC. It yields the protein CASSFGQGDDEQYS.

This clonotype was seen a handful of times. CDR3 sequence reads: CSVVYGTDPYEQYF. DNA of the CDR3: TGCAGCGTCGTATATGGGACAGACCCCTACGAGCAGTACTTC. This chain joins TRBV29-1 and TRBJ2-7, with 7 bases matching TRBD1. This CDR3 comprises 14 residues. Germline CDR1 reads SQVTM; CDR2 reads ANQGSEA. V trimming: 6 bases; J trimming: 2 bases; junction bases outside the gene matches: 10.

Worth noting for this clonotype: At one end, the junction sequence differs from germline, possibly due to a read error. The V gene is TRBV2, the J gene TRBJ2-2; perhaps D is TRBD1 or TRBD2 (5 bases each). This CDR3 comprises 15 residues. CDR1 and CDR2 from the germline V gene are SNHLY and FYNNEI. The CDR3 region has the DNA TGTGCCAGCAGGGCCCTAGGGGAAGTGACCGGGGAGCTGTGTTTT. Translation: CASRALGEVTGELCF.

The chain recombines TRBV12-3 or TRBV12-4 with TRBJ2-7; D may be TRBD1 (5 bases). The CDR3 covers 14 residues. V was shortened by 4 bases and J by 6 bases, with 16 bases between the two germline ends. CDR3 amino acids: CASSWAQDSVEQYF. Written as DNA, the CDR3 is TGTGCCAGCAGTTGGGCCCAAGACAGCGTCGAGCAGTACTTC.